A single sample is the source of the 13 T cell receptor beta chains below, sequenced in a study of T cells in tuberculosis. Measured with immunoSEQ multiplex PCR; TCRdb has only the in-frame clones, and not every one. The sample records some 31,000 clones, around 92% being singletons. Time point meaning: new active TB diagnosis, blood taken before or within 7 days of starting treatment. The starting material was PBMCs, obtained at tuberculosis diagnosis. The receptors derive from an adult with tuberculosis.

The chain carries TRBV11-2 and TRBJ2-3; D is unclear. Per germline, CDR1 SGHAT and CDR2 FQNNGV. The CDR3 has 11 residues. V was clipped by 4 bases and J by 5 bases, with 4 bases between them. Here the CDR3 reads CASSSGDTQYF. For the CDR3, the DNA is TGTGCCAGCAGCTCAGGAGATACGCAGTATTTT.

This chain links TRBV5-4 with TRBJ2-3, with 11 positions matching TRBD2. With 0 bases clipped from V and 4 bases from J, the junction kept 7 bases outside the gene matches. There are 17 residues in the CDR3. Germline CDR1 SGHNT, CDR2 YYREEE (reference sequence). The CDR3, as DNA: TGTGCCAGCAGCTTGGTGTCTAGCGGGAGGAGGGCAGATACGCAGTATTTT. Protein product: CASSLVSSGRRADTQYF.

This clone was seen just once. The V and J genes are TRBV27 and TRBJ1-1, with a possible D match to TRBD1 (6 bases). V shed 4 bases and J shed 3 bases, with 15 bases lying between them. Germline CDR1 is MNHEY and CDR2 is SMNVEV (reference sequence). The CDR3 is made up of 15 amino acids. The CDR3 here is CASSSQWTAYTEAFF. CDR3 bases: TGTGCCAGCAGTTCTCAGTGGACAGCCTACACTGAAGCTTTCTTT.

The CDR3 here is CASSPPFRDSFYEQYF. CDR3 nucleotide sequence: TGTGCCAGCAGCCCGCCCTTCCGGGACAGTTTCTACGAGCAGTACTTC. The gene calls are TRBV5-5 and TRBJ2-7; 7 bases align to TRBD1. This CDR3 is built from 16 residues. Unmatched junction bases numbered 13, after V lost 4 bases and J lost 3 bases. Germline CDR1 reads SGHKS; CDR2 reads YYEKEE (reference sequence).

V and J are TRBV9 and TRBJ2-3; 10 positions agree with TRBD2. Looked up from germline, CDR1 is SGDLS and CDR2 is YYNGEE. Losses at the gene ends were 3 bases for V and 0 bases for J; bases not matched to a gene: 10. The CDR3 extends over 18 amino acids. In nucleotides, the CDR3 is TGTGCCAGCAGCGAACATTGGACTAGCGGCGGTAGCACAGATACGCAGTATTTT. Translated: CASSEHWTSGGSTDTQYF.

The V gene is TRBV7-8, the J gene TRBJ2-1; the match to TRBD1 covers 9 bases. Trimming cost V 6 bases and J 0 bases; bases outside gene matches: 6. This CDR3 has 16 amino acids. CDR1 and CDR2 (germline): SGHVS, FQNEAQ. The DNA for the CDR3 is TGTGCCAGCAGAACTGACAGGGGGTTCTCCTACAATGAGCAGTTCTTC. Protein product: CASRTDRGFSYNEQFF.

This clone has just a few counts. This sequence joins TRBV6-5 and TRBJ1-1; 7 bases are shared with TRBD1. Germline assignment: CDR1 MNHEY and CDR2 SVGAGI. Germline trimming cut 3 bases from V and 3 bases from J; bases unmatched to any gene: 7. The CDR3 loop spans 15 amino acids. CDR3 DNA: TGTGCCAGCAGTTATCTTCAGGGACAGCACACTGAAGCTTTCTTT. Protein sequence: CASSYLQGQHTEAFF.

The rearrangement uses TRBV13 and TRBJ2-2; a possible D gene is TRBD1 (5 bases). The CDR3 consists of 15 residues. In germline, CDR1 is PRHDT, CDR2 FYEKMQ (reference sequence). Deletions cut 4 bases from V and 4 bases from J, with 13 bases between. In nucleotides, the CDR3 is TGTGCCAGCAGCTGGGGCATTTTCGGCACCGGGGAGCTGTTTTTT. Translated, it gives CASSWGIFGTGELFF.

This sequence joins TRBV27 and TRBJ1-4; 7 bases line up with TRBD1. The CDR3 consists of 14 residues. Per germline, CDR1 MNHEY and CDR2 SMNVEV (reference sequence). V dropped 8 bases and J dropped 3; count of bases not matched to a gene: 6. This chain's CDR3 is CASPTGQPNEKLFF. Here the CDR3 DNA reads TGTGCCAGCCCTACGGGACAGCCTAATGAAAAACTGTTTTTT. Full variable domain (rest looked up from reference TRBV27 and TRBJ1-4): EAQVTQNPRYLITVTGKKLTVTCSQNMNHEYMSWYRQDPGLGLRQIYYSMNVEVTDKGDVPEGYKVSRKEKRNFPLILESPSPNQTSLYFCASPTGQPNEKLFFGSGTQLSVL.

The CDR3 DNA sequence: TGTGCCAGCAGCCGACTAGCGGGATCAGATACGCAGTATTTT. Its translation is CASSRLAGSDTQYF. The rearrangement joins TRBV7-9 to TRBJ2-3; 11 nucleotides align to TRBD2. Germline V gene sequence: CDR1 SEHNR, CDR2 FQNEAQ (reference sequence). The V gene end was trimmed by 5 bases and the J gene end by 4 bases; junction bases not matched to a gene: 2. The CDR3 has 14 residues. The full variable domain, completed using reference TRBV7-9 and TRBJ2-3, is DTGVSQNPRHKITKRGQNVTFRCDPISEHNRLYWYRQTLGQGPEFLTYFQNEAQLEKSRLLSDRFSAERPKGSFSTLEIQRTEQGDSAMYLCASSRLAGSDTQYFGPGTRLTVL.

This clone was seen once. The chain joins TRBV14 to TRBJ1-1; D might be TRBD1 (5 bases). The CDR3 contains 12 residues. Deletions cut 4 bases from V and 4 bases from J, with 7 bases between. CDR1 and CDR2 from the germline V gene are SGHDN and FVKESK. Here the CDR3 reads CASSRQSTEAFF. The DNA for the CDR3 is TGTGCCAGCAGCCGACAGAGCACTGAAGCTTTCTTT.

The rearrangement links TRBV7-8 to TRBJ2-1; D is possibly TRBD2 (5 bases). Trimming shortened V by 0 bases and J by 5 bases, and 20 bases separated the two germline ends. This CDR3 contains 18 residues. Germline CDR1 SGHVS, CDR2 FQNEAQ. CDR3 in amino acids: CASSLATLLVFGDNEQFF. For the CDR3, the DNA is TGTGCCAGCAGCTTAGCAACCCTACTAGTTTTCGGCGACAATGAGCAGTTCTTC. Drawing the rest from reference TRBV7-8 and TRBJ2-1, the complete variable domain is GAGVSQSPRYKVAKRGQDVALRCDPISGHVSLFWYQQALGQGPEFLTYFQNEAQLDKSGLPSDRFFAERPEGSVSTLKIQRTQQEDSAVYLCASSLATLLVFGDNEQFFGPGTRLTVL.

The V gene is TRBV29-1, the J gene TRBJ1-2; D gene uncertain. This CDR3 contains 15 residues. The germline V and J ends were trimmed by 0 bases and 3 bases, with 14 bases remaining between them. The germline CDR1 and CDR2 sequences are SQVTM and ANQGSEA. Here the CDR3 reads CSVEDLGSLHYGYTF. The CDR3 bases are TGCAGCGTTGAAGATCTTGGCAGTTTGCACTATGGCTACACCTTC.